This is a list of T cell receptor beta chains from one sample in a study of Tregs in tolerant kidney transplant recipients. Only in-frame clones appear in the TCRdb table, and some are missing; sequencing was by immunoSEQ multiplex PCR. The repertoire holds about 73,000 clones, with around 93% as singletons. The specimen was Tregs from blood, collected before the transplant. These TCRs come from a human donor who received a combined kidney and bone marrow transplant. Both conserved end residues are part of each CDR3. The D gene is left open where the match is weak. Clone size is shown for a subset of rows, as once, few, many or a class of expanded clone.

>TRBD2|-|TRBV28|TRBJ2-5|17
TGTGCCAGCAGTTTAAAATCTGGACTAGGTGGGGGAGAGACCCAGTACTTC
CASSLKSGLGGGETQYF
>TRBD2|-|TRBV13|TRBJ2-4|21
TGTGCCAGCAGCTTAAGGCACCTGGGGGGGTCCAACTGGTTGGCCAAAAACATTCAGTACTTC
CASSLRHLGGSNWLAKNIQYF
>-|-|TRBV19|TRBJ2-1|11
TGTGCCAGTAGGAAGGGTAATGAGCAGTTCTTC
CASRKGNEQFF
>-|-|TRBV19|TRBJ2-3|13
TGTGCCAGTAGTCGAGACGAGGGGGATACGCAGTATTTT
CASSRDEGDTQYF
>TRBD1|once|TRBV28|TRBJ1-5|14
TGTGCCAGCAGACGTACAGGGGGCAATCAGCCCCAGCATTTT
CASRRTGGNQPQHF
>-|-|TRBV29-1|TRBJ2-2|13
TGCAGCGTTGATCCAGGGAACACCGGGGAGCTGTTTTTT
CSVDPGNTGELFF
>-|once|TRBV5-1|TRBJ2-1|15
TGCGCCAGCAGCTTGTACGGGGGCTCCTACAATGAGCAGTTCTTC
CASSLYGGSYNEQFF
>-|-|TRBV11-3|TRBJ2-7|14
TGTGCCAGCAGCCCCACTGCCGGCTCCTACGAGCAGTACTTC
CASSPTAGSYEQYF
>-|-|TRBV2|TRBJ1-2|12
TGTGCCAGCAGTGAAATGGGCTATGGCTACACCTTC
CASSEMGYGYTF
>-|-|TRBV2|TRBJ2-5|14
TGTGCCAGCAGTGAAGGGGACCATGGAGAGACCCAGTACTTC
CASSEGDHGETQYF
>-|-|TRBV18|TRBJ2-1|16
TGTGCCAGCTCACCTCGGGACAAGAGCTCCTACAATGAGCAGTTCTTC
CASSPRDKSSYNEQFF
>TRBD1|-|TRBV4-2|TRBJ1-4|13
TGTGCCAGCACCACAGGGGATAATGAAAAACTGTTTTTT
CASTTGDNEKLFF